The 16 T cell receptor beta chains below come from one sample, sequenced in a study of cytomegalovirus exposure and HLA in healthy donors. 60 Vbeta and 13 Jbeta primers were used in PCR. The assay was immunoSEQ multiplex PCR, and TCRdb's table has in-frame clones only and misses some. The sample records fewer than 200,000 clones, roughly 80% being singletons. The sequenced sample consisted of PBMCs. Receptors were obtained from a woman aged 18 to 35 in good health and CMV-seronegative.

CDR3 sequence reads: CASSVDDREQGPNEKLFF. The DNA of the CDR3 is TGTGCCAGCAGTGTAGATGATCGAGAACAGGGACCAAATGAAAAACTGTTTTTT. J is TRBJ1-4 and V is TRBV2; TRBD1 is a possible D gene (6 bases). V lost 4 bases and J lost 5, with 23 bases in between. CDR3 length: 18 amino acids. Germline V gives CDR1 SNHLY, CDR2 FYNNEI.

The chain joins TRBV7-9 to TRBJ2-5, with D perhaps matching TRBD2 (5 bases). V was trimmed by 5 bases and J by 7 bases, leaving 17 bases between them. There are 14 residues in the CDR3. Germline V gives CDR1 SEHNR, CDR2 FQNEAQ (reference sequence). The CDR3 spells CASSLITSLGTQYF. The CDR3, as DNA: TGTGCCAGCAGCCTCATAACTAGTCTTGGGACCCAGTACTTC.

The sample holds a few counts of this clone. The gene calls are TRBV9 and TRBJ2-5; perhaps TRBD2 as D (6 bases). Germline values: CDR1 SGDLS, CDR2 YYNGEE. The CDR3 runs to 16 residues. V lost 0 bases, J lost 1 base, and 13 bases lay in between. CDR3 DNA: TGTGCCAGCAGCGTAGGGGGGGAGGTAAGCCAAGAGACCCAGTACTTC. Translated: CASSVGGEVSQETQYF.

CDR3 in amino acids: CASTRQGDTEAFF. CDR3 coding DNA: TGTGCCAGCACTCGACAGGGGGACACTGAAGCTTTCTTT. The rearrangement joins TRBV2 to TRBJ1-1, with 9 bases matching TRBD1. With V trimmed by 7 bases and J by 3 bases, 3 bases remained unmatched. Germline loops: CDR1 SNHLY, CDR2 FYNNEI. There are 13 residues in the CDR3.

The chain joins TRBV6-6 to TRBJ2-3; 8 nucleotides line up with TRBD2. The CDR3 contains 15 residues. Per the germline V gene, CDR1 is MNHNY and CDR2 is SVGAGI (reference sequence). V lost 6 bases to trimming and J lost 1 base; unmatched junction nucleotides: 6. The CDR3 here is CASSLGTRGTDTQYF. In nucleotides, the CDR3 is TGTGCCAGCAGCCTGGGGACTAGGGGCACAGATACGCAGTATTTT.

The chain uses TRBV5-1 and TRBJ2-1; D is possibly TRBD2 (5 bases). Germline-derived CDR1 and CDR2 are SGHRS and YFSETQ. V dropped 4 bases and J dropped 4 bases, with 12 bases sitting between them. The CDR3 runs to 14 residues. CDR3 in DNA: TGCGCCAGCAGCCTCGGGGAGATTTACAATGAGCAGTTCTTC. This encodes CASSLGEIYNEQFF.

The chain couples TRBV27 to TRBJ2-3; TRBD2 aligns across 8 bases. Germline assignment: CDR1 MNHEY and CDR2 SMNVEV (reference sequence). V trimming: 1 base; J trimming: 1 base; junction bases outside the gene matches: 13. The CDR3 contains 19 residues. CDR3 coding DNA: TGTGCCAGCAGTTTATACGGGAGGGCCGGATTACTTGGCACAGATACGCAGTATTTT. This translates into CASSLYGRAGLLGTDTQYF.

The V gene is TRBV5-4, the J gene TRBJ2-7; 7 positions agree with TRBD1. CDR3 length: 14 residues. V gave up 0 bases and J gave up 6 bases; unmatched junction bases: 6. Germline V gives CDR1 SGHNT, CDR2 YYREEE (reference sequence). CDR3 sequence (DNA): TGTGCCAGCAGCTTGGCGACAGGGTCGACCGAGCAGTACTTC. This translates into CASSLATGSTEQYF.

This clone turned up a few times. The V and J genes are TRBV6-5 and TRBJ2-4, with TRBD1 identical over 9 bases. CDR3 length equals 16 residues. The V gene end was trimmed by 2 bases and the J gene end by 3 bases; junction bases not matched to a gene: 5. Germline loops: CDR1 MNHEY, CDR2 SVGAGI. Written as DNA, the CDR3 is TGTGCCAGCAGTTACGGGGGACAGGGAGTCAAAAACATTCAGTACTTC. Residues: CASSYGGQGVKNIQYF.

The chain is built from TRBV5-6 and TRBJ2-5; D is unresolved. V lost 0 bases and J 2 bases, leaving 8 bases between the germline ends. CDR1 is SGHDT, CDR2 YYEEEE, per germline. CDR3 length: 14 residues. CDR3 DNA sequence: TGTGCCAGCAGCTTGGATACAGTACAAGAGACCCAGTACTTC. Amino acids: CASSLDTVQETQYF.

The chain has TRBV12-5 and TRBJ2-1; 7 nucleotides agree with TRBD2. Germline CDR1 LGHNT, CDR2 FRNRAP. The length of the CDR3 is 19 residues. V was clipped by 6 bases and J by 4 bases; unmatched bases: 21. The CDR3 coding sequence is TGTGCTAGTGGATGGGCCCCCATATCGGCGGGAGCGGGTTACAATGAGCAGTTCTTC. It codes for CASGWAPISAGAGYNEQFF.

This clone has more than one count but fewer than ten. This chain connects TRBV18 to TRBJ1-1, with 7 bases aligning to TRBD1. Germline V lookup: CDR1 KGHSH, CDR2 LQKENI. Trimming took 2 bases from V and 8 from J; bases not matched to a gene: 5. The CDR3 sequence is 13 residues long. The CDR3 sequence: CASSPGRDSEAFF. CDR3 in DNA: TGTGCCAGCTCACCAGGCCGGGACAGCGAAGCTTTCTTT.

The chain uses TRBV27 and TRBJ1-5; no clear D. Germline CDR1 reads MNHEY; CDR2 reads SMNVEV (reference sequence). The CDR3 is made up of 12 amino acids. Trimming left V 6 bases short and J 6 bases short, with 9 bases between. The CDR3 sequence: CASSVLGQPQHF. The CDR3 region has the DNA TGTGCCAGCAGCGTACTAGGTCAGCCCCAGCATTTT.

A word on this clone: A read error may account for a junction end that differs from germline. CDR3 region: CSSSRVAGGPGEQYF. The DNA for the CDR3 is TGTTCCAGCAGCCGAGTAGCGGGAGGGCCGGGCGAGCAGTACTTC. This chain connects TRBV7-9 to TRBJ2-7, with TRBD2 matching over 11 bases. The CDR3 has 15 residues. Germline values: CDR1 SEHNR, CDR2 FQNEAQ (reference sequence). The whole variable domain, remainder taken from reference TRBV7-9 and TRBJ2-7, is DTGVSQNPRHKITKRGQNVTFRCDPISEHNRLYWYRQTLGQGPEFLTYFQNEAQLEKSRLLSDRFSAERPKGSFSTLEIQRTEQGDSAMYLCSSSRVAGGPGEQYFGPGTRLTVT.

V usage is TRBV5-1 and J usage is TRBJ2-1; a possible D gene is TRBD2 (6 bases). The CDR3 contains 14 residues. Deletions cut 1 base from V and 7 bases from J, with 12 bases between. CDR1 and CDR2 from the germline V gene are SGHRS and YFSETQ. The CDR3 loop reads CASSLWGGGNEQFF. The DNA for the CDR3 is TGCGCCAGCAGCTTGTGGGGAGGAGGGAATGAGCAGTTCTTC.

The CDR3 DNA reads TGTGCCAGCAAGGATATCGATGGGCGAAGCACAGATACGCAGTATTTT. Translation gives CASKDIDGRSTDTQYF. V gene TRBV6-7 combines with J gene TRBJ2-3; D ambiguous. TRBV6-7 is known as an ORF, though its function is uncertain. This CDR3 region has 16 residues. V was pared by 7 bases and J by 0 bases, with 17 bases between.